This T cell receptor (beta chain) was captured by sequencing in a study of T cells after yellow fever vaccination. Turning to the study itself: SMART-Seq v4 Ultra Low Input prepared libraries from low-cell fractions.

Whole-study results and caveats: Researchers report a weaker secondary response that nonetheless peaked faster, day 5 versus 15.

TCRdb reprocessed the 5' RACE reads with MiXCR, giving one entry per CDR3 protein. The profile shows some 600,000 distinct CDR3 sequences, approximately 16% of them singletons. The CDR3 runs to 15 residues. The V gene's germline CDR1 is SGHNT and CDR2 YYREEE (reference sequence). The V and J ends lost 2 bases and 10 bases, in that order; junction bases with no gene match: 8. Of note for this clonotype: Its antigen is not identified.

The sample here was PBMCs, taken 5 to 6 days after the first yellow fever vaccination. The receptor was derived from a man between 18 and 35 years old who received the YFV17D yellow fever vaccine. The V and J genes are TRBV5-4 and TRBJ2-1; TRBD2 agrees at 11 bases. The CDR3 spells CASSFGTSGPGEQFF. CDR3 coding DNA: TGTGCCAGCAGCTTTGGGACTAGCGGTCCGGGGGAGCAGTTCTTC. Filled out from reference TRBV5-4 and TRBJ2-1, the complete variable domain reads ETGVTQSPTHLIKTRGQQVTLRCSSQSGHNTVSWYQQALGQGPQFIFQYYREEENGRGNFPPRFSGLQFPNYSSELNVNALELDDSALYLCASSFGTSGPGEQFFGPGTRLTVL.